Each of the 24 T cell receptor beta chains below was sequenced from the same sample in a study of blood T cell repertoires in COVID-19. Sequenced by immunoSEQ multiplex PCR; TCRdb stores in-frame clones only, minus some. In the table there are about 190,000 clones, about 88% of which are singletons. Sequenced: PBMCs or T cells enriched from blood (not recorded which). The receptors come from a middle-aged woman in a cohort exposed to, infected with or recovered from COVID-19 (not recorded which).

The chain has TRBV10-1 and TRBJ1-2; a possible D gene is TRBD1 (5 bases). The V end lost 7 bases, the J end lost 3 bases, and 12 bases lay between the germline ends. Germline V gives CDR1 WNHNN, CDR2 SYGVQD (reference sequence). The CDR3 totals 13 residues. CDR3 sequence (DNA): TGCGCCAGCATATGGGGGGGGGACTATGGCTACACCTTC. It specifies CASIWGGDYGYTF.

Note on this clone: The same CDR3 also results from other DNA sequences found in this sample. The genes are TRBV27 and TRBJ2-7, with a possible D match to TRBD2 (5 bases). Germline V gene sequence: CDR1 MNHEY, CDR2 SMNVEV (reference sequence). V lost 2 bases and J lost 1, with 6 bases in between. The CDR3 totals 13 residues. The CDR3 nucleotides are TGTGCCAGCAGTTTACTAGCATCCTACGAGCAGTACTTC. Its protein is CASSLLASYEQYF.

The V and J genes are TRBV7-2 and TRBJ2-3; D may be TRBD1 (5 bases). V was shortened by 0 bases and J by 5 bases, with 9 bases between the two germline ends. Per the germline V gene, CDR1 is SGHTA and CDR2 is FQGNSA. The CDR3 is 14 residues long. The CDR3 DNA follows: TGTGCCAGCAGCTTAGCGGGGCCAGGAGATACGCAGTATTTT. Amino acids: CASSLAGPGDTQYF.

The rearrangement joins TRBV2 to TRBJ2-1; a possible D gene is TRBD2 (6 bases). The CDR3 covers 13 residues. Trimming removed 1 base from V and 14 bases from J, with 15 bases in between. Germline CDR1 reads SNHLY; CDR2 reads FYNNEI. The CDR3 sequence: CASSEVGGTVEFF. As DNA, the CDR3 is TGTGCCAGCAGTGAAGTTGGAGGGACTGTCGAGTTCTTC. Full variable domain (remainder filled in from reference TRBV2 and TRBJ2-1): EPEVTQTPSHQVTQMGQEVILRCVPISNHLYFYWYRQILGQKVEFLVSFYNNEISEKSEIFDDQFSVERPDGSNFTLKIRSTKLEDSAMYFCASSEVGGTVEFFGPGTRLTVL.

The chain employs TRBV2 and TRBJ1-6, with TRBD1 matching over 7 bases. V shed 6 bases, J shed 7 bases, and the junction held 6 bases outside the gene matches. The CDR3 covers 14 residues. Germline V CDR1 and CDR2: SNHLY, FYNNEI. The CDR3 sequence is CASRPTGPNSPLHF. The CDR3 DNA follows: TGTGCCAGCAGACCGACAGGGCCCAATTCACCCCTCCACTTT.

This clone was recorded a few times. The V and J genes are TRBV19 and TRBJ2-7; the D gene is possibly TRBD1 (6 bases). Trimming removed 7 bases from V and 0 bases from J, with 16 bases in between. CDR3 size: 15 residues. Germline V CDR1 and CDR2: LNHDA, SQIVND (reference sequence). CDR3 in amino acids: CASTRDTSLSYEQYF. CDR3 bases: TGTGCCAGTACCCGGGACACCTCCCTCTCCTACGAGCAGTACTTC. Combining the CDR3 with reference TRBV19 and TRBJ2-7 gives the whole variable domain DGGITQSPKYLFRKEGQNVTLSCEQNLNHDAMYWYRQDPGQGLRLIYYSQIVNDFQKGDIAEGYSVSREKKESFPLTVTSAQKNPTAFYLCASTRDTSLSYEQYFGPGTRLTVT.

This chain uses TRBV18 with TRBJ2-1; 9 bases match TRBD1. The germline V gene encodes CDR1 KGHSH and CDR2 LQKENI. The CDR3 is made up of 16 amino acids. V lost 6 bases to trimming and J lost 2 bases; unmatched junction nucleotides: 8. CDR3 residues: CASSQLTGGAYNEQFF. The DNA for the CDR3 is TGTGCCAGCTCCCAATTAACAGGGGGCGCCTACAATGAGCAGTTCTTC.

The chain has TRBV29-1 and TRBJ1-1; weak D call: TRBD1 (5 bases). The germline V gene has CDR1 SQVTM and CDR2 ANQGSEA. The CDR3 runs 13 residues. The V and J ends lost 7 bases and 5 bases respectively, with 17 bases between them. CDR3 in amino acids: CSGGGAIRTEAFF. CDR3 coding DNA: TGCAGCGGCGGCGGGGCCATAAGGACTGAAGCTTTCTTT.

The J gene is TRBJ1-1, the V gene TRBV18, with 9 bases matching TRBD1. The CDR3 runs to 16 residues. V lost 0 bases to trimming and J lost 1 base; unmatched junction nucleotides: 3. The germline V gene encodes CDR1 KGHSH and CDR2 LQKENI. CDR3 sequence reads: CASSPPRDRENTEAFF. The CDR3 bases are TGTGCCAGCTCACCACCTAGGGACAGGGAGAACACTGAAGCTTTCTTT.

This CDR3 reads CASIPPDRPTYEQYF. In DNA form, the CDR3 reads TGTGCCAGCATTCCCCCTGACAGGCCGACCTACGAGCAGTACTTC. The rearrangement links TRBV2 to TRBJ2-7, with TRBD1 as a possible D gene (6 bases). The length of the CDR3 is 15 residues. V lost 7 bases and J lost 2, with 18 bases in between. Germline lookup yields CDR1 SNHLY and CDR2 FYNNEI.

The V and J genes are TRBV18 and TRBJ2-3; TRBD2 aligns across 8 bases. The CDR3 covers 14 residues. V dropped 3 bases and J dropped 5; count of bases not matched to a gene: 4. Germline V gene data show CDR1 as KGHSH and CDR2 as LQKENI. CDR3 nucleotide sequence: TGTGCCAGCTCACCGCCCGGGAGGGAAGATACGCAGTATTTT. Translated: CASSPPGREDTQYF.

Here the CDR3 DNA reads TGCAGCGTTCTGCCCCGACTAGCGGACTACACAGATACGCAGTATTTT. Amino acids: CSVLPRLADYTDTQYF. The rearrangement uses TRBV29-1 and TRBJ2-3, with 9 bases identical to TRBD2. V lost 5 bases to trimming and J lost 2 bases; unmatched junction nucleotides: 11. The CDR3 contains 16 residues. Germline values: CDR1 SQVTM, CDR2 ANQGSEA.

The chain uses TRBV3-1 (or the pseudogene TRBV3-2) and TRBJ1-6, with 9 nucleotides matching TRBD1. The CDR3 length is 18 residues. The germline CDR1 and CDR2 sequences are LGHDT and YNNKEL (reference sequence). V lost 4 bases and J lost 4; bases outside the gene matches: 11. The DNA of the CDR3 is TGTGCCAGCAGCCCCGACAGGGGGAATGTTCCTTATAATTCACCCCTCCACTTT. Amino acids: CASSPDRGNVPYNSPLHF.

The gene calls are TRBV29-1 and TRBJ1-4, with D maybe TRBD1 (5 bases). The CDR3 spans 14 residues. The V gene's germline CDR1 is SQVTM and CDR2 ANQGSEA. V was shortened by 3 bases and J by 1 base, with 9 bases between the two germline ends. The CDR3 DNA reads TGCAGCGTTGACTGGCAGGGAACTAATGAAAAACTGTTTTTT. Translating gives CSVDWQGTNEKLFF.

The chain employs TRBV6-2 or TRBV6-3 and TRBJ1-2; possibly TRBD1 for D (5 bases). CDR1 is MNHEY and CDR2 is SVGEGT in the germline V gene. The V gene lost 6 bases and the J gene lost 2 bases, with 13 bases spanning the gap. The CDR3 is 14 residues long. CDR3 sequence: CASSNDSINYGYTF. CDR3 in DNA: TGTGCCAGCAGCAATGACAGCATAAACTATGGCTACACCTTC.

V gene TRBV27 combines with J gene TRBJ2-2; D not certain. The CDR3 covers 15 residues. Deletions cut 1 base from V and 1 base from J, with 7 bases between. Germline V lookup: CDR1 MNHEY, CDR2 SMNVEV (reference sequence). For the CDR3, the DNA is TGTGCCAGCAGTTTATATCCAGGGAACACCGGGGAGCTGTTTTTT. This codes for CASSLYPGNTGELFF.

The chain joins TRBV11-3 to TRBJ2-3; weak D call: TRBD2 (6 bases). The V end lost 5 bases, the J end lost 6 bases, and 18 bases lay between the germline ends. The germline CDR1 and CDR2 sequences are SGHNT and YENEEA. The CDR3 is made up of 15 amino acids. The CDR3: CASSAAGLLTDTQYF. The CDR3 bases are TGTGCCAGCAGCGCCGCGGGACTCCTCACGGATACGCAGTATTTT.

The genes are TRBV20-1 and TRBJ2-1; 8 bases line up with TRBD2. V was pared by 3 bases and J by 3 bases, with 10 bases of the junction left unmatched. This CDR3 comprises 16 residues. The germline CDR1 and CDR2 sequences are DFQATT and SNEGSKA (reference sequence). CDR3 sequence reads: CSASVQRGNHYNEQFF. CDR3 nucleotide sequence: TGCAGTGCTAGTGTCCAGCGGGGGAACCACTACAATGAGCAGTTCTTC.

The V and J genes are TRBV28 and TRBJ1-3, with D unresolved. CDR1 is MDHEN, CDR2 SYDVKM, per germline. The CDR3 totals 14 residues. V gave up 3 bases and J gave up 0 bases, with 6 bases separating them. The DNA of the CDR3 is TGTGCCAGCAGTTTCCCGTTCTCTGGAAACACCATATATTTT. Amino acid sequence: CASSFPFSGNTIYF.

The V gene is TRBV10-2, the J gene TRBJ1-5; 9 bases line up with TRBD1. The germline V gene has CDR1 WSHSY and CDR2 SAAADI. The length of the CDR3 is 13 residues. V lost 6 bases and J lost 7; bases outside the gene matches: 4. CDR3 nucleotide sequence: TGCGCCAGCAGAACAGGGGGCGGACAGCCCCAGCATTTT. As protein: CASRTGGGQPQHF.

The chain employs TRBV19 and TRBJ1-2; no reliable D call. Looked up from germline, CDR1 is LNHDA and CDR2 is SQIVND (reference sequence). The ends were cut back, 3 bases at V and 4 bases at J, with 9 bases in the middle. The CDR3 runs 13 residues. Here the CDR3 DNA reads TGTGCCAGTAGTATGAGTCGAAGCTATGGCTACACCTTC. Its protein product is CASSMSRSYGYTF.

This clone occurred once. This rearrangement joins TRBV28 to TRBJ1-5; no reliable D call. V lost 6 bases to trimming and J lost 5 bases, with 14 bases between them. The CDR3 is 14 residues long. The germline gives CDR1 MDHEN, CDR2 SYDVKM. The CDR3, as DNA: TGTGCCAGCAGGGGCCCGTGGGAGCATCAGCCCCAGCATTTT. Its protein product is CASRGPWEHQPQHF.

A few counts support this clone. V is TRBV6-5 and J is TRBJ1-2, with 9 bases matching TRBD1. This CDR3 is 13 amino acids long. Trimming cost V 4 bases and J 7 bases; bases outside gene matches: 4. Looked up from germline, CDR1 is MNHEY and CDR2 is SVGAGI. The CDR3 loop is CASSWGQGGGYTF. The CDR3 DNA is TGTGCCAGCAGTTGGGGACAGGGAGGTGGCTACACCTTC.

This clone has just one count. V is TRBV19 and J is TRBJ1-6, with D tentatively TRBD1 (5 bases). The V end lost 9 bases, the J end lost 7 bases, and 19 bases lay between the germline ends. This CDR3 has 15 residues. Germline-derived CDR1 and CDR2 are LNHDA and SQIVND (reference sequence). DNA of the CDR3: TGTGCCAGCAGGATTGACCAGGGAATCAATTCACCCCTCCACTTT. Translation: CASRIDQGINSPLHF.